The source of this T cell receptor beta chain is a study of blood T cell repertoires in COVID-19. Study-wide context: Specimens from acute and convalescent COVID-19 originated in the United States, Italy and Spain. T cells, B-cell-depleted T cells, or PBMCs provided the cDNA or gDNA that served as material.

The CDR3 is 14 amino acids. Looked up from germline, CDR1 is SGHRS and CDR2 is YFSETQ. V was trimmed by 2 bases and J by 5 bases, leaving 13 bases between them. How the authors handled the data: Amplification of reference gene primers was used by the study to estimate nucleated cell counts. Some clones are missing from TCRdb's copy, which holds only in-frame ones; the method was immunoSEQ multiplex PCR. That table furnishes V, J and clone size, whereas the DNA furnished D and trimming. This sample yields about 180,000 clones, of which 85% to 90% are seen a single time; less than 3.5% belongs to the top ten.

The chain is built from TRBV5-1 and TRBJ2-5, with D perhaps matching TRBD2 (5 bases). The receptor was isolated from a woman aged 25-40 years with active or convalescent COVID-19. Sequenced material: peripheral blood. The CDR3: CASSLGSRAETQYF. The CDR3 DNA reads as TGCGCCAGCAGCTTAGGGAGTAGGGCGGAGACCCAGTACTTC.